This TCR beta chain is drawn from a study of shared T cell receptors in the human thymus. TCRdb's copy holds only in-frame clones and misses some; the assay was immunoSEQ multiplex PCR. Counted here are roughly 660,000 clones, approximately 87% occurring once; the ten biggest clones make up 0.0095% to 0.012%. The V gene end was trimmed by 0 bases and the J gene end by 1 base; junction bases not matched to a gene: 11. The CDR3 spans 19 residues. Germline CDR1 MNHEY, CDR2 SMNVEV (reference sequence). The same specimen was also included in a second study, on human thymus T cells. As that study records: Donation came from healthy Finnish infants having corrective surgery for congenital heart defects. In corrective heart surgery, resections were taken, and these provided the thymus tissue. The authors found apparently biased V and J gene usage in thymic and blood repertoires. Related reports documented highly overlapping thymic repertoires among unrelated individuals.

Sequenced: thymocytes. This chain connects TRBV27 to TRBJ2-1; 8 bases line up with TRBD1. This receptor was identified in a boy in the first two years of life with a congenital heart defect. CDR3 coding DNA: TGTGCCAGCAGTTTATCGGGCAGGGGGCGTTTAAGTTCCTACAATGAGCAGTTCTTC. Encoded protein: CASSLSGRGRLSSYNEQFF.